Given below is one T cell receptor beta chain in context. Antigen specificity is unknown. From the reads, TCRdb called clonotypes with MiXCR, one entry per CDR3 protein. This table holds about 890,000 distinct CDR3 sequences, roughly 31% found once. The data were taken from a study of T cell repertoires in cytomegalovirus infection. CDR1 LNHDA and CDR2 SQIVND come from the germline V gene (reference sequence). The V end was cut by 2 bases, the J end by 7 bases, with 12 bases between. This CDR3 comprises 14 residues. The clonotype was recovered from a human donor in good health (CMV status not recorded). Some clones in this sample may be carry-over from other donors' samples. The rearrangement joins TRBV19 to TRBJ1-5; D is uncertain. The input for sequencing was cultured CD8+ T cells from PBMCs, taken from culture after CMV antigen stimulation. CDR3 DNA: TGTGCCAGTAGTATACCTATCAGGAGCCAGCCCCAGCATTTT. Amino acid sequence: CASSIPIRSQPQHF.